The 3 T cell receptor beta chains below come from one sample, sequenced in a study of T cells after yellow fever vaccination. MiXCR was run by TCRdb on the 5' RACE reads, yielding one entry per CDR3 protein. Of about 630,000 distinct CDR3 sequences in the sample, 9% to 15% are singletons; the top ten hold about 15%. The source material was PBMCs, sampled on the day of the yellow fever booster vaccination. The receptors originated from a man under 40 who received the YFV17D yellow fever vaccine.

J is TRBJ1-1 and V is TRBV6-2 or TRBV6-3; no firm D call. The V end was cut by 0 bases, the J end by 4 bases, with 21 bases between. The CDR3 sequence is 18 residues long. Germline V gives CDR1 MNHEY, CDR2 SVGEGT. The CDR3 spells CASSYSASLASALTEAFF. CDR3 bases: TGTGCCAGCAGTTACTCGGCCTCCCTAGCCTCGGCCCTCACTGAAGCTTTCTTT.

This clonotype came up a few times. The CDR3 region is CASSLAGFGTEAFF. The CDR3 nucleotides read TGTGCCAGCAGCTTAGCAGGGTTCGGAACAGAAGCTTTCTTT. The chain is built from TRBV7-2 and TRBJ1-1; D is unresolved. CDR3 length: 14 amino acids. V dropped 0 bases and J dropped 8 bases, with 13 bases sitting between them. The V gene's germline CDR1 is SGHTA and CDR2 FQGNSA.

This chain links TRBV6-2 or TRBV6-3 with TRBJ2-1, with 10 bases identical to TRBD2. This CDR3 has 19 residues. V dropped 4 bases and J dropped 0; count of bases not matched to a gene: 12. Per the germline V gene, CDR1 is MNHEY and CDR2 is SVGEGT. The CDR3 DNA follows: TGTGCCAGCAGTTCGGCGACTAGCGGGCCGCCGAGCTCCTACAATGAGCAGTTCTTC. This codes for CASSSATSGPPSSYNEQFF.